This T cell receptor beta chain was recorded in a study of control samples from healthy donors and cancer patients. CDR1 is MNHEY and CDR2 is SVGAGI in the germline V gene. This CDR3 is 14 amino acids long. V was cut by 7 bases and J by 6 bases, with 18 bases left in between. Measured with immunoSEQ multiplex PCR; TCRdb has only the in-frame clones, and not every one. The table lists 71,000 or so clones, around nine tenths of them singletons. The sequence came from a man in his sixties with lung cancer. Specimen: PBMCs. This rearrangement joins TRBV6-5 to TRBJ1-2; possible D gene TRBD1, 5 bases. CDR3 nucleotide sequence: TGTGCCAGCACCCCAAGGGGCAGGGCGGATGGCTACACCTTC. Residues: CASTPRGRADGYTF.